These 31 T cell receptor beta chains originate from one sample sequenced in a study of control samples from healthy donors and cancer patients. Data came from immunoSEQ multiplex PCR; TCRdb stores just in-frame clones and leaves some out. The sample carries over 90,000 clones, about 90% recorded once. Input material: blood. The receptors stem from a woman in her late teens or twenties in good health.

The chain joins TRBV15 to TRBJ2-3; possibly TRBD2 for D (7 bases). Germline V CDR1 and CDR2: LNHNV, YYDKDF (reference sequence). With 5 bases removed from V and 2 bases from J, the gap between germline ends came to 17 bases. The CDR3 totals 16 residues. CDR3 amino acids: CATSLGGPDYTDTQYF. The CDR3 DNA sequence: TGTGCCACCAGCCTCGGGGGGCCGGATTACACAGATACGCAGTATTTT.

The chain recombines TRBV7-9 with TRBJ2-3, with TRBD2 matching over 11 bases. The germline CDR1 and CDR2 sequences are SEHNR and FQNEAQ (reference sequence). The CDR3 loop spans 14 amino acids. V shed 6 bases and J 5 bases; nucleotides not matched to a gene: 4. The CDR3 sequence is CASRGLAGRDTQYF. DNA for the CDR3: TGTGCCAGCAGAGGACTAGCGGGTAGAGATACGCAGTATTTT.

The gene calls are TRBV5-5 and TRBJ1-1, with D possibly being TRBD1 (6 bases). Germline V gene data show CDR1 as SGHKS and CDR2 as YYEKEE (reference sequence). The CDR3 spans 16 residues. The germline V and J ends were trimmed by 0 bases and 0 bases, with 12 bases remaining between them. The CDR3 loop reads CASSLGPGHMNTEAFF. CDR3 DNA sequence: TGTGCCAGCAGCTTGGGGCCGGGACACATGAACACTGAAGCTTTCTTT.

V and J are TRBV12-3 or TRBV12-4 and TRBJ1-5, with D possibly being TRBD1 (5 bases). The CDR3 has 13 amino acids. The germline V and J ends were trimmed by 7 bases and 6 bases, with 13 bases remaining between them. CDR3 coding DNA: TGTGCCAGCACCGTTGGGGGGGGTCAGCCCCAGCATTTT. Translated: CASTVGGGQPQHF.

V usage is TRBV4-1 and J usage is TRBJ2-7, with D uncertain. Deletions cut 4 bases from V and 2 bases from J, with 15 bases between. The CDR3 has 15 residues. Germline CDR1 MGHRA, CDR2 YSYEKL. Here the CDR3 DNA reads TGCGCCAGCAGCCCCCTTCCCGCAGCCCCCTACGAGCAGTACTTC. Amino acid sequence: CASSPLPAAPYEQYF.

This chain joins TRBV5-1 and TRBJ2-5, with D perhaps TRBD1 (5 bases). The germline V gene encodes CDR1 SGHRS and CDR2 YFSETQ. The CDR3 contains 14 residues. The ends were cut back, 0 bases at V and 2 bases at J, with 8 bases in the middle. CDR3 DNA: TGCGCCAGCAGCTTGGACAGGCGGCAAGAGACCCAGTACTTC. Translation gives CASSLDRRQETQYF.

This chain uses TRBV10-2 with TRBJ1-3, with a possible D match to TRBD1 (5 bases). CDR1 is WSHSY and CDR2 is SAAADI in the germline V gene. The V gene lost 5 bases and the J gene lost 11 bases, with 13 bases spanning the gap. CDR3 length equals 12 residues. The CDR3 spells CASSRGTEAIYF. For the CDR3, the DNA is TGCGCCAGCAGTCGAGGGACGGAGGCCATATATTTT.

The chain couples TRBV11-2 to TRBJ2-3; D is perhaps TRBD2 (5 bases). The CDR3 sequence is 15 residues long. V dropped 6 bases and J dropped 0 bases, with 13 bases sitting between them. Germline V gives CDR1 SGHAT, CDR2 FQNNGV. The chain's CDR3 is CASREDGYSTDTQYF. DNA of the CDR3: TGTGCCAGCAGGGAGGACGGATATAGCACAGATACGCAGTATTTT.

The V call is TRBV14, the J call TRBJ1-1; D not resolved. The CDR3 spans 15 residues. The germline CDR1 and CDR2 sequences are SGHDN and FVKESK. V was shortened by 0 bases and J by 3 bases, with 11 bases between the two germline ends. Here the CDR3 reads CASSQEELRDTEAFF. CDR3 bases: TGTGCCAGCAGCCAAGAAGAGTTGAGGGACACTGAAGCTTTCTTT.

CDR3 nucleotides: TGTGCCAGCAGTGAGGGGGGAACAGGGGCAGATACGCAGTATTTT. Translated, it gives CASSEGGTGADTQYF. V gene TRBV6-1 combines with J gene TRBJ2-3, with a tentative D call TRBD1 (7 bases). Per the germline V gene, CDR1 is MNHNS and CDR2 is SASEGT. The CDR3 contains 15 residues. Trimming shortened V by 3 bases and J by 4 bases, and 14 bases separated the two germline ends.

This clone was observed a handful of times. The chain is built from TRBV7-2 and TRBJ2-7, with D possibly TRBD2 on 5 matching bases. From germline, CDR1 is SGHTA and CDR2 FQGNSA. The CDR3 sequence is 16 residues long. The V end was cut by 1 base, the J end by 2 bases, with 15 bases between. The CDR3 here is CASSLVSPPGAYEQYF. CDR3 coding DNA: TGTGCCAGCAGCTTAGTCTCGCCCCCCGGGGCCTACGAGCAGTACTTC.

Remarks on this clone: An end of the junction differs from the germline gene, which may be a read error. This chain links TRBV14 with TRBJ1-2; TRBD1 agrees at 8 bases. This CDR3 has 14 residues. The V gene's germline CDR1 is SGHDN and CDR2 FVKESK. The CDR3 DNA reads as TGTGCCAGCAGCCAAGCGAATAACGTAGGACAGGGTGACTTC. Protein sequence: CASSQANNVGQGDF.

This clone showed up just a few times. The chain combines TRBV10-3 with TRBJ1-2; D is unresolved. The germline V gene has CDR1 ENHRY and CDR2 SYGVKD. The germline V and J ends were trimmed by 3 bases and 4 bases, with 15 bases remaining between them. CDR3 length: 15 amino acids. This chain's CDR3 is CAISDIDTNAYGYTF. The CDR3, as DNA: TGTGCCATCAGTGATATCGACACCAACGCCTATGGCTACACCTTC.

The count of this clone is one. The chain uses TRBV7-9 and TRBJ2-1; D is uncertain. This CDR3 comprises 16 residues. Germline V gene lookup returns CDR1 SEHNR and CDR2 FQNEAQ (reference sequence). V was pared by 0 bases and J by 0 bases, with 9 bases between. The CDR3 DNA sequence: TGTGCCAGCAGCTTAGCGCTGCGAAGCTCCTACAATGAGCAGTTCTTC. This codes for CASSLALRSSYNEQFF.

This sequence joins TRBV25-1 and TRBJ2-7; TRBD1 matches at 10 bases. Germline V gene lookup returns CDR1 MGHDK and CDR2 SYGVNS. The J segment lost 7 bases and the V segment lost 10 bases, leaving 10 bases of the junction unmatched. The CDR3 covers 13 residues. The CDR3 reads CATETGGRREQYF. The CDR3 DNA follows: TGTGCCACCGAGACAGGGGGCAGGAGGGAGCAGTACTTC.

The chain has TRBV18 and TRBJ2-1; D may correspond to TRBD1 or TRBD2 (6 bases each). Germline V lookup: CDR1 KGHSH, CDR2 LQKENI. The CDR3 extends over 19 amino acids. Between the trimmed V and J ends, which lost 0 bases and 0 bases, there was a span of 18 bases. Written as DNA, the CDR3 is TGTGCCAGCTCACCACCCCTTTTTTCCGGGGGCAACTCCTACAATGAGCAGTTCTTC. It encodes CASSPPLFSGGNSYNEQFF. The full variable domain, in which reference TRBV18 and TRBJ2-1 provide the parts outside the CDR3, is NAGVMQNPRHLVRRRGQEARLRCSPMKGHSHVYWYRQLPEEGLKFMVYLQKENIIDESGMPKERFSAEFPKEGPSILRIQQVVRGDSAAYFCASSPPLFSGGNSYNEQFFGPGTRLTVL.

This clone was seen a few times. The chain uses TRBV27 and TRBJ1-2; 9 bases are a match to TRBD1. The ends lost 6 bases at V and 8 bases at J; junction bases unmatched: 13. Germline V lookup: CDR1 MNHEY, CDR2 SMNVEV (reference sequence). The CDR3 spans 15 residues. The CDR3 DNA reads TGTGCCAGCAGATATCCGGGACAGGGACTAAAAGGCTACACCTTC. Translated, it gives CASRYPGQGLKGYTF.

V gene TRBV5-4 combines with J gene TRBJ2-7, with TRBD2 matching 7 bases. The CDR3 contains 13 residues. V trimming: 4 bases; J trimming: 6 bases; junction bases outside the gene matches: 7. Germline lookup yields CDR1 SGHNT and CDR2 YYREEE (reference sequence). The CDR3: CASSAPQRGEQYF. CDR3 coding DNA: TGTGCCAGCAGCGCCCCCCAGCGGGGCGAGCAGTACTTC.

The count of this clone is one. V is TRBV10-3 and J is TRBJ2-7; D call uncertain. The germline V gene encodes CDR1 ENHRY and CDR2 SYGVKD. Trimming took off 5 bases at V and 3 bases at J, with 8 bases between the two ends. The CDR3 spans 12 residues. The DNA for the CDR3 is TGTGCCATCAGTTTCCAGAACTACGAGCAGTACTTC. Encoded protein: CAISFQNYEQYF.

The J gene is TRBJ2-1, the V gene TRBV6-5, with 12 bases matching TRBD2. This CDR3 has 14 residues. Germline assignment: CDR1 MNHEY and CDR2 SVGAGI. Trimming took 6 bases from V and 7 from J; bases not matched to a gene: 4. The CDR3 loop reads CASRRLAGDNEQFF. Here the CDR3 DNA reads TGTGCCAGCAGACGACTAGCGGGAGATAATGAGCAGTTCTTC.

CDR3 DNA sequence: TGTGCCAGCAGGCGACAGGTGATCGCTAACTATGGCTACACCTTC. Amino acid sequence: CASRRQVIANYGYTF. This rearrangement joins TRBV2 to TRBJ1-2, with D perhaps TRBD1 (6 bases). The CDR3 spans 15 residues. From germline, CDR1 is SNHLY and CDR2 FYNNEI. V lost 6 bases and J lost 0, with 14 bases in between. The complete variable domain, with remaining parts taken from reference TRBV2 and TRBJ1-2, reads EPEVTQTPSHQVTQMGQEVILRCVPISNHLYFYWYRQILGQKVEFLVSFYNNEISEKSEIFDDQFSVERPDGSNFTLKIRSTKLEDSAMYFCASRRQVIANYGYTFGSGTRLTVV.

This clone was counted only a few times. The chain is built from TRBV28 and TRBJ1-1; 7 positions agree with TRBD1. CDR3 length equals 12 residues. The germline V gene has CDR1 MDHEN and CDR2 SYDVKM. Germline trimming cut 10 bases from V and 4 bases from J; bases unmatched to any gene: 6. CDR3 in amino acids: CATTDRPTEAFF. CDR3 bases: TGTGCCACCACGGACAGGCCCACTGAAGCTTTCTTT.

This chain uses TRBV29-1 with TRBJ2-3; D not certain. V dropped 4 bases and J dropped 6 bases, with 5 bases sitting between them. Looked up from germline, CDR1 is SQVTM and CDR2 is ANQGSEA. The CDR3 extends over 10 amino acids. CDR3 sequence (DNA): TGCAGCGTTGCGCGGGATACGCAGTATTTT. Its translation: CSVARDTQYF.

The chain uses TRBV29-1 and TRBJ1-4, with TRBD1 as a possible D gene (5 bases). Germline V lookup: CDR1 SQVTM, CDR2 ANQGSEA. The CDR3 totals 13 residues. V was trimmed by 5 bases and J by 3 bases, leaving 10 bases between them. The CDR3 is CSVFGTANEKLFF. CDR3 nucleotides: TGCAGCGTTTTCGGGACGGCTAATGAAAAACTGTTTTTT.

The genes are TRBV24-1 and TRBJ1-5; D gene unclear. This CDR3 is 13 amino acids long. The V end lost 1 base, the J end lost 4 bases, and 4 bases lay between the germline ends. CDR1 and CDR2 from the germline V gene are KGHDR and SFDVKD. The CDR3 is CATSDFGNQPQHF. CDR3 nucleotide sequence: TGTGCCACCAGTGATTTCGGAAATCAGCCCCAGCATTTT.

The chain carries TRBV6-2 or TRBV6-3 and TRBJ2-3; D is tentatively TRBD1 or TRBD2 (5 bases each). The CDR3 is 14 amino acids. Trimming stripped 6 bases from V and 5 bases from J, with 15 bases between. Per germline, CDR1 MNHEY and CDR2 SVGEGT. CDR3 nucleotides: TGTGCCAGCAGCACCAGGGTAGGAGGAGATACGCAGTATTTT. As protein: CASSTRVGGDTQYF.

The V and J genes are TRBV6-5 and TRBJ1-1, with 8 positions matching TRBD1. Germline CDR1 is MNHEY and CDR2 is SVGAGI. CDR3 length: 14 amino acids. V lost 6 bases to trimming and J lost 1 base; unmatched junction nucleotides: 4. The CDR3 coding sequence is TGTGCCAGCAGCGGGGACAGGACGAACACTGAAGCTTTCTTT. The encoded protein is CASSGDRTNTEAFF.

The rearrangement uses TRBV27 and TRBJ2-2; D perhaps matches TRBD2 (6 bases). The CDR3 extends over 16 amino acids. Trimming stripped 5 bases from V and 5 bases from J, with 18 bases between. Germline V gives CDR1 MNHEY, CDR2 SMNVEV (reference sequence). CDR3 residues: CASSPVYGSGTGELFF. Here the CDR3 DNA reads TGTGCCAGCAGTCCCGTCTACGGGAGCGGTACCGGGGAGCTGTTTTTT.

The rearrangement uses TRBV18 and TRBJ2-7, with D unresolved. CDR3 size: 15 residues. The V end was cut by 4 bases, the J end by 2 bases, with 15 bases between. The germline gives CDR1 KGHSH, CDR2 LQKENI. The CDR3 loop reads CASSLTIQGAYEQYF. For the CDR3, the DNA is TGTGCCAGCTCACTTACAATACAAGGTGCCTACGAGCAGTACTTC.

The V gene is TRBV19, the J gene TRBJ2-2, with 8 bases identical to TRBD1. Trimming cost V 10 bases and J 7 bases; bases outside gene matches: 17. The CDR3 has 16 amino acids. Germline lookup yields CDR1 LNHDA and CDR2 SQIVND (reference sequence). CDR3 sequence reads: CATLTRGPSPYGELFF. For the CDR3, the DNA is TGTGCCACCTTAACCAGGGGGCCTAGCCCTTACGGGGAGCTGTTTTTT.

The chain uses TRBV6-6 and TRBJ1-1; 8 bases fit TRBD1. This CDR3 has 13 amino acids. Trimming took 7 bases from V and 4 from J; bases not matched to a gene: 5. CDR1 and CDR2 (germline): MNHNY, SVGAGI (reference sequence). CDR3 in DNA: TGTGCCAGCACAAAAACAGGGGGCACTGAAGCTTTCTTT. Its protein product is CASTKTGGTEAFF.